The present T cell receptor beta chain was sequenced within a study of shared clonotypes between healthy human individuals. Trimming shortened V by 3 bases and J by 1 base, and 13 bases separated the two germline ends. The CDR3 spans 16 residues. The V gene's germline CDR1 is KGHSH and CDR2 LQKENI. This table comes from immunoSEQ multiplex PCR, and its TCRdb copy is limited to in-frame clones, with some not included. Here the sample spans about 1 million clones, about four fifths being singletons. The sequenced sample was memory CD4+ T cells from PBMCs. Subset of the sample: CD45RA-negative fraction. This receptor was obtained from a man between 18 and 29 years old in good health. Some clones in this sample may be carry-over from other donors' samples. The rearrangement links TRBV18 to TRBJ1-3; D may be TRBD1 (5 bases). As DNA, the CDR3 is TGTGCCAGCTCACCGCCGGGATGGGGGTCTGGAAACACCATATATTTT. This translates into CASSPPGWGSGNTIYF.